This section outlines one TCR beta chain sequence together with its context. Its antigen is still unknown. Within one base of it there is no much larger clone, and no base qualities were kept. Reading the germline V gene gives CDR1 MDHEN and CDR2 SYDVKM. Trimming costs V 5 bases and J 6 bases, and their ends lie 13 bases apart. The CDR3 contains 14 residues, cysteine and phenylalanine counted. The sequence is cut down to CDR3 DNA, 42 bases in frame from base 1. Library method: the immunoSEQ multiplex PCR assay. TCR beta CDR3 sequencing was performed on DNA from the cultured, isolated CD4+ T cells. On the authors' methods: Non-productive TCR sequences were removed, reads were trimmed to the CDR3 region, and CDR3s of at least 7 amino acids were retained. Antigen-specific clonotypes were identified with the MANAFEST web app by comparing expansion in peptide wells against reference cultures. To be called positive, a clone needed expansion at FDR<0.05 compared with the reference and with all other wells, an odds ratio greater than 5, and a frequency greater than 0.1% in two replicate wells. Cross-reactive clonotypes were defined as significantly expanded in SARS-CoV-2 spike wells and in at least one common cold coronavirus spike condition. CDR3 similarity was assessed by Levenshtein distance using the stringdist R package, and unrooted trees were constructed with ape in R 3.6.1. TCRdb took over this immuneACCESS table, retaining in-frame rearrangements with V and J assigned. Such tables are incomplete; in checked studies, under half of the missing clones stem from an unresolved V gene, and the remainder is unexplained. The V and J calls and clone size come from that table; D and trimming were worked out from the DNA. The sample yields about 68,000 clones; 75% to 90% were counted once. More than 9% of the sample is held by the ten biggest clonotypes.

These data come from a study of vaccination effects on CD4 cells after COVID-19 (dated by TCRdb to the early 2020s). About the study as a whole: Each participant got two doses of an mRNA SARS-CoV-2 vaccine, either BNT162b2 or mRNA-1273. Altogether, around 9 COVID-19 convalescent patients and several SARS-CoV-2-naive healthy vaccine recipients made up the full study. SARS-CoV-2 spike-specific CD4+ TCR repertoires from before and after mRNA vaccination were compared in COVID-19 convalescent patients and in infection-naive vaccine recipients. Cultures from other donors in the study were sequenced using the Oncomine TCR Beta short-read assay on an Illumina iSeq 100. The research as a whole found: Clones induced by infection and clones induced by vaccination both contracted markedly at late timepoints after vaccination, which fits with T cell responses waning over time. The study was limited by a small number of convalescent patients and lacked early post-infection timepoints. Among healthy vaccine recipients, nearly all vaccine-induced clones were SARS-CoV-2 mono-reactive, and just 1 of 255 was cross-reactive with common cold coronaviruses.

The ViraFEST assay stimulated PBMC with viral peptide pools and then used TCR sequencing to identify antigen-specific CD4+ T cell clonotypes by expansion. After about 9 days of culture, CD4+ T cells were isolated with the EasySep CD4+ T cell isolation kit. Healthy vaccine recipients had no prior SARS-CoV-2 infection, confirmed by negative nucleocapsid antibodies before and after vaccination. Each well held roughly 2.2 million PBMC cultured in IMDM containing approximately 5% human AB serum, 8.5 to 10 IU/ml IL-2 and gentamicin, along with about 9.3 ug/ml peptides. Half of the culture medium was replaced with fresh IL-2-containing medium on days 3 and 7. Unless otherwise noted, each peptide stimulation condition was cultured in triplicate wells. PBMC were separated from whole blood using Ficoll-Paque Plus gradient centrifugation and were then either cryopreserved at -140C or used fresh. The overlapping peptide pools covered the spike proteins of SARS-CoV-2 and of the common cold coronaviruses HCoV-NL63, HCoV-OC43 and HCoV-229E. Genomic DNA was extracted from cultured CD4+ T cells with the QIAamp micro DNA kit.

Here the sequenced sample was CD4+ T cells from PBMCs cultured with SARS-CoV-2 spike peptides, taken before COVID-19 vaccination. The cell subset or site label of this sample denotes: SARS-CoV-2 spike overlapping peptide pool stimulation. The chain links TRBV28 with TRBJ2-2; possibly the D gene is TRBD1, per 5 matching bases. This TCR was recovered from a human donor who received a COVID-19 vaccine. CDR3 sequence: CASSVGVAAGELFF. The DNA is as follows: TGTGCCAGCAGTGTAGGGGTCGCGGCCGGGGAGCTGTTTTTT.